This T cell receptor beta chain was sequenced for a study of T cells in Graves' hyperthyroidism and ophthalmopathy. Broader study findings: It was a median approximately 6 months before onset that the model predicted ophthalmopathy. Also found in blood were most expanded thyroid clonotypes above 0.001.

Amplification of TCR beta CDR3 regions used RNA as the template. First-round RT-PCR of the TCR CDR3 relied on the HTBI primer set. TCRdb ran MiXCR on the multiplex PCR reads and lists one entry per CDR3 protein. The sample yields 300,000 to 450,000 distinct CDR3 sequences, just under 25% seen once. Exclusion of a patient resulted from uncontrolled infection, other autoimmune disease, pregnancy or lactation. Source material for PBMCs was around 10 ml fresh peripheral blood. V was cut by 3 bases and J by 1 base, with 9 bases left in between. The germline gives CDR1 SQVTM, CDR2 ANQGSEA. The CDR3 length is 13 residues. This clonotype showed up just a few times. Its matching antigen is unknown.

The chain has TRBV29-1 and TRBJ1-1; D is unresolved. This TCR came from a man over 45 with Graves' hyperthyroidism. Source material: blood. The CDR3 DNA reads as TGCAGCGTTGAGGTGACGGCGAACACTGAAGCTTTCTTT. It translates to CSVEVTANTEAFF.